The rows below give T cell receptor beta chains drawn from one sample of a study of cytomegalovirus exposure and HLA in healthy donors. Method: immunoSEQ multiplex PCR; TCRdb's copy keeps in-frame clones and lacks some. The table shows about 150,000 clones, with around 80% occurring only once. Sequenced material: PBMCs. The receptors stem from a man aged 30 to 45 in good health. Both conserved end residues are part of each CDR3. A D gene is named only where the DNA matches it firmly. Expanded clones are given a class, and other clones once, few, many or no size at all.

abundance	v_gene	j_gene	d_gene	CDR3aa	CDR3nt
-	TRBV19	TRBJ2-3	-	CASKGEGESDTQYF	TGTGCCAGTAAGGGCGAAGGGGAATCAGATACGCAGTATTTT
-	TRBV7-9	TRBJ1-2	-	CASSPSIGNGYTF	TGTGCCAGCAGCCCCTCCATCGGGAATGGCTACACCTTC
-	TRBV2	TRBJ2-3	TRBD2	CASTEDGRSDTQYF	TGTGCCAGCACTGAAGACGGGAGGTCAGATACGCAGTATTTT
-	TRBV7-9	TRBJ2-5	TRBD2	CASSLGGTSGTEETQYF	TGTGCCAGCAGCTTAGGAGGGACTAGCGGGACTGAGGAGACCCAGTACTTC
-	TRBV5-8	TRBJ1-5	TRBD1	CASRNWRRTGVNQPQHF	TGTGCCAGCAGAAATTGGAGGCGGACAGGAGTAAATCAGCCCCAGCATTTT
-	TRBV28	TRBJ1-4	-	CASSLLPEKLFF	TGTGCCAGCAGTTTACTACCTGAAAAACTGTTTTTT
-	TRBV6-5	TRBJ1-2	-	CASSYRMLGANYGYTF	TGTGCCAGCAGTTATCGGATGTTGGGAGCTAACTATGGCTACACCTTC
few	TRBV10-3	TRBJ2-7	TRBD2	CAISEGGEVYEQYF	TGTGCCATCAGTGAGGGGGGGGAGGTTTACGAGCAGTACTTC
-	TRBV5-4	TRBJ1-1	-	CASSPPGGVNTEAFF	TGTGCCAGCAGCCCCCCGGGGGGTGTGAACACTGAAGCTTTCTTT
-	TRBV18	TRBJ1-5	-	CASSPVRLSNQPQHF	TGTGCCAGCTCACCGGTACGACTTAGCAATCAGCCCCAGCATTTT
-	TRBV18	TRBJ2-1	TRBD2	CASSPLAGGRDEQFF	TGTGCCAGCTCCCCTCTAGCGGGAGGGCGTGATGAGCAGTTCTTC
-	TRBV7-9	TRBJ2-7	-	CASSLAQGETYEQYF	TGTGCCAGCAGCTTAGCCCAGGGTGAAACCTACGAGCAGTACTTC
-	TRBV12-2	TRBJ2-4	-	CASRLEQGVAKNIQYF	TGTGCAAGTCGCTTAGAACAGGGGGTAGCCAAAAACATTCAGTACTTC
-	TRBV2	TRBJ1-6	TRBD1	CASSGQGSNSPLHF	TGTGCCAGCAGTGGACAGGGCTCGAATTCACCCCTCCACTTT
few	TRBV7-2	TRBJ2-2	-	CASSTSEAGELFF	TGTGCCAGCAGCACCTCAGAGGCGGGGGAGCTGTTTTTT
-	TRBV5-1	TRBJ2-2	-	CASLRPGAGELFF	TGCGCCAGCCTGAGACCGGGGGCCGGGGAGCTGTTTTTT
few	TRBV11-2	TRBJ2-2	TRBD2	CASSLGTSGSWENTGELFF	TGTGCCAGCAGCTTAGGGACTAGCGGGAGTTGGGAAAACACCGGGGAGCTGTTTTTT
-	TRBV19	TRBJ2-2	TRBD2	CASSTLGREVGGELFF	TGTGCCAGTAGTACCCTGGGGCGGGAGGTCGGCGGGGAGCTGTTTTTT
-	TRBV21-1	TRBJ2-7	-	CASSKGSRVLVYEQYF	TGTGCCAGCAGCAAAGGGTCCCGAGTGCTTGTCTACGAGCAGTACTTC
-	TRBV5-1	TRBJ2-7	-	CASSTDTLEQYF	TGCGCCAGCAGCACCGACACCCTCGAGCAGTACTTC
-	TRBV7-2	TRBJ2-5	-	CASSFRSSGETQYF	TGTGCCAGCAGCTTTAGGAGTAGTGGAGAGACCCAGTACTTC
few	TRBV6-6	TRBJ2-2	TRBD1	CASNDRVAGELFF	TGTGCCAGCAATGACAGGGTGGCCGGGGAGCTGTTTTTT
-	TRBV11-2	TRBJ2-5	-	CASSLAAGPVTQYF	TGTGCCAGCAGCTTAGCTGCGGGGCCAGTGACCCAGTACTTC
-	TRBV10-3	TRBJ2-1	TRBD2	CAISDGSGSDEQFF	TGTGCCATCAGTGATGGTAGCGGGAGCGATGAGCAGTTCTTC
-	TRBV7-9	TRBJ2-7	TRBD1	CASSFATGGYYEQYF	TGTGCCAGCAGCTTCGCGACAGGGGGCTACTACGAGCAGTACTTC
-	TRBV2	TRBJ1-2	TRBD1	CASRGTGANYGYTF	TGTGCCAGCAGGGGGACAGGGGCTAACTATGGCTACACCTTC
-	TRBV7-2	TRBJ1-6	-	CASSLAAGNSPLHF	TGTGCCAGCAGCTTAGCTGCAGGTAATTCACCCCTCCACTTT
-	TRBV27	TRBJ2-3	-	CASSLGDTQYF	TGTGCCAGCAGTTTGGGCGATACGCAGTATTTT
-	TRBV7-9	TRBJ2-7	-	CASSLAQGSEQYF	TGTGCCAGCAGCTTAGCCCAGGGGTCCGAGCAGTACTTC
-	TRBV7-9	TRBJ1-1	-	CASNSWGGPEAFF	TGTGCCAGCAACTCCTGGGGGGGACCTGAAGCTTTCTTT
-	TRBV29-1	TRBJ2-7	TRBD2	CSVEDQTSGSLYEQYF	TGCAGCGTTGAAGACCAGACTAGCGGGAGCCTCTACGAGCAGTACTTC
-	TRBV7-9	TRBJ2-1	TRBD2	CASSRGGNEQFF	TGTGCCAGCAGCCGGGGGGGGAATGAGCAGTTCTTC
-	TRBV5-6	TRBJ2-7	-	CASSSSAYEQYF	TGTGCCAGCAGCTCCAGCGCCTACGAGCAGTACTTC
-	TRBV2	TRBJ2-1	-	CASSGSYLPNEQFF	TGTGCCAGCAGTGGAAGCTACCTCCCCAATGAGCAGTTCTTC
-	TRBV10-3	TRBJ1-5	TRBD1	CATAGQGQDSNQPQHF	TGTGCCACGGCAGGGCAGGGACAGGATAGCAATCAGCCCCAGCATTTT
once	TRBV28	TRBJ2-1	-	CASSEDRGGAVYNEQFF	TGTGCCAGCAGTGAGGACCGAGGAGGGGCGGTCTACAATGAGCAGTTCTTC
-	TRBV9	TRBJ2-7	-	CASSVTGLDSYEQYF	TGTGCCAGCAGCGTAACGGGCCTGGACTCCTACGAGCAGTACTTC
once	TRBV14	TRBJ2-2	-	CASSPSLPGELFF	TGTGCCAGCAGCCCCTCTCTCCCCGGGGAGCTGTTTTTT
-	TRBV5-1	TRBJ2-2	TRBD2	CASSLGLAGKNTGELFF	TGCGCCAGCAGCTTGGGTCTAGCGGGGAAGAACACCGGGGAGCTGTTTTTT
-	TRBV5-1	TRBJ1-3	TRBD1	CASTPGTGTGNTIYF	TGCGCCAGCACCCCCGGGACAGGGACTGGAAACACCATATATTTT
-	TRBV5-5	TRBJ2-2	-	CASSLASTGELFF	TGTGCCAGCAGCTTGGCCAGCACCGGGGAGCTGTTTTTT
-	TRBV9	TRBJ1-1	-	CASSERGTVGNTEAFF	TGTGCCAGCAGCGAAAGGGGCACAGTGGGGAACACTGAAGCTTTCTTT
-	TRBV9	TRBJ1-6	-	CASSVGQNSYNSPLHF	TGTGCCAGCAGCGTGGGGCAGAACTCCTATAATTCACCCCTCCACTTT
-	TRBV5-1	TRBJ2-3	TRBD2	CASSPRTSGATTDTQYF	TGCGCCAGCAGCCCTAGGACTAGCGGGGCGACCACAGATACGCAGTATTTT
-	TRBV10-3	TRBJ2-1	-	CAISEIRGPTYNEQFF	TGTGCCATCAGTGAAATCAGGGGCCCTACCTACAATGAGCAGTTCTTC
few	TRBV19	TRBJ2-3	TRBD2	CASSGLAGDRREYF	TGTGCCAGTAGTGGACTAGCGGGAGACCGGAGGGAGTATTTT
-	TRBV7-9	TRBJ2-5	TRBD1	CASTLQGQGQETQYF	TGTGCCAGCACCCTCCAAGGACAGGGCCAAGAGACCCAGTACTTC
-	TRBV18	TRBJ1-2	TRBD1	CASSPMTGVGNYGYTF	TGTGCCAGCTCACCCATGACAGGGGTTGGCAACTATGGCTACACCTTC
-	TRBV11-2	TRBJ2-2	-	CASSLEGSGELFF	TGTGCCAGCAGCTTAGAGGGGAGCGGGGAGCTGTTTTTT
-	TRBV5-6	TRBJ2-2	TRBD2	CASSSGGGAGLENTGELFF	TGTGCCAGCAGCTCCGGAGGAGGGGCCGGACTAGAGAACACCGGGGAGCTGTTTTTT
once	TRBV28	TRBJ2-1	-	CASSLPGDFEEFF	TGTGCCAGCAGTTTACCTGGGGACTTCGAGGAGTTCTTC
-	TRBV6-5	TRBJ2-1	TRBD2	CASSYGTSGRLNEQFF	TGTGCCAGCAGTTACGGGACTAGCGGGAGACTTAATGAGCAGTTCTTC
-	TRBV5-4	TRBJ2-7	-	CASTPGQGSYEQYF	TGTGCCAGCACCCCTGGCCAGGGCTCCTACGAGCAGTACTTC
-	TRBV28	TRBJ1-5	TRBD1	CASSYGDRGRQPQHF	TGTGCCAGCAGTTATGGGGACAGGGGGCGTCAGCCCCAGCATTTT
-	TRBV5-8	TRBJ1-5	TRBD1	CASSFSTPGQGGSVPQHF	TGTGCCAGCAGCTTTTCAACACCGGGACAGGGGGGTTCGGTGCCCCAGCATTTT
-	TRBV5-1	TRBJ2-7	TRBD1	CASSRQGAQIEQYF	TGCGCCAGCAGCCGCCAGGGGGCGCAAATCGAGCAGTACTTC
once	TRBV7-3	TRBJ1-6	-	CASSSPGSPLHF	TGTGCCAGCAGCTCCCCCGGTTCACCCCTCCACTTT